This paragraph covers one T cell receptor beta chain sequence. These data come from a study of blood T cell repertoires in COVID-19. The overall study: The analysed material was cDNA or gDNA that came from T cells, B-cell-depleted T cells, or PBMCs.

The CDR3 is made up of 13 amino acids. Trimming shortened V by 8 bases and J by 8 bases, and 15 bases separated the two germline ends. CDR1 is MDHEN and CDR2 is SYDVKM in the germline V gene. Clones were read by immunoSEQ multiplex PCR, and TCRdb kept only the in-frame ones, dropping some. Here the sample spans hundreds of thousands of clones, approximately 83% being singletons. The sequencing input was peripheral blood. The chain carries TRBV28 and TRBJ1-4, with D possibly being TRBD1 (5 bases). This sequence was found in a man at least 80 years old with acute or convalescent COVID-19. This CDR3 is CASFPAGREKLFF. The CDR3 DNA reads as TGTGCCAGCTTTCCGGCAGGGCGAGAAAAACTGTTTTTT. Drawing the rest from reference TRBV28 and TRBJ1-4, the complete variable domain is DVKVTQSSRYLVKRTGEKVFLECVQDMDHENMFWYRQDPGLGLRLIYFSYDVKMKEKGDIPEGYSVSREKKERFSLILESASTNQTSMYLCASFPAGREKLFFGSGTQLSVL.